The rows below give T cell receptor beta chains drawn from one sample of a study of patients and donors after allogeneic stem cell transplantation. Each CDR3 protein gets one entry after TCRdb re-called the RT-PCR reads with MiXCR. Among approximately 33,000 distinct CDR3 sequences, 6.8% were seen once, and the ten largest hold roughly a third. The specimen sequenced was blood, either unsorted or a sorted T cell fraction (not recorded which). The receptors stem from a human donor who was either an allogeneic HSCT recipient or a stem cell or donor lymphocyte infusion donor (not recorded which). It is not recorded whose cells these are; they may come from a transplant donor. CDR3s include the opening cysteine and the closing phenylalanine or tryptophan. A D gene is named only where the DNA matches it firmly. Some rows mark clone size as missing; the rest say once, few, many or name a class of expanded clone.

clone_size	v_call	j_call	d_call	cdr3_aa	cdr3_nt
many	TRBV10-3	TRBJ2-1	TRBD2	CAMSAAGGLYNEQFF	TGTGCCATGTCCGCCGCGGGAGGTTTATACAATGAGCAGTTCTTC
many	TRBV5-4	TRBJ1-2	TRBD1	CASSSLQGAYGYTF	TGTGCCAGCAGCTCCTTACAGGGGGCGTATGGCTACACCTTC
many	TRBV27	TRBJ2-3	.	CASGLGRTRTDTQYF	TGTGCCAGCGGGCTGGGGAGGACACGCACAGATACGCAGTATTTT
.	TRBV28	TRBJ2-7	TRBD1	CASSGFGQGMGYEQYF	TGTGCCAGCAGTGGCTTTGGACAGGGGATGGGGTACGAGCAGTACTTC
.	TRBV28	TRBJ2-1	.	CASSFGGAAGTYNEQFF	TGTGCCAGCAGTTTTGGAGGGGCGGCAGGGACTTACAATGAGCAGTTCTTC
.	TRBV5-1	TRBJ2-5	.	CASSLNREETQYF	TGCGCCAGCAGCTTGAACAGGGAAGAGACCCAGTACTTC
medium-sized	TRBV12-3/TRBV12-4	TRBJ1-2	.	CASTTTGSSYTF	TGTGCCAGCACCACGACAGGTTCCAGCTACACCTTC
.	TRBV5-1	TRBJ2-7	.	CASSAGPYERYF	TGCGCCAGCAGCGCGGGCCCTTACGAGCGGTACTTC
many	TRBV7-2	TRBJ2-5	.	CASRTQETQYF	TGTGCCAGCAGGACTCAAGAGACCCAGTACTTC
.	TRBV6-2/TRBV6-3	TRBJ2-5	.	CASSYSKGYQETQNF	TGTGCCAGCAGTTACTCGAAGGGTTACCAAGAGACCCAGAACTTC
many	TRBV21-1	TRBJ2-2	.	CASSNALSGRVAGELFF	TGTGCCAGCAGCAACGCCCTTAGCGGGAGGGTTGCCGGGGAGCTGTTTTTT
few	TRBV7-9	TRBJ2-1	.	CASSSLGPLLSSYNEQFF	TGTGCCAGCAGCTCCTTAGGGCCCCTACTGAGCTCCTACAATGAGCAGTTCTTC
medium-sized	TRBV13	TRBJ2-1	TRBD2	CASSNGLVSSYNEQFF	TGTGCCAGCAGCAACGGACTAGTCAGCTCCTACAATGAGCAGTTCTTC
.	TRBV28	TRBJ2-7	.	CASSPRPISYEQYF	TGTGCCAGCAGCCCTCGACCGATTTCCTACGAGCAGTACTTC
.	TRBV5-4	TRBJ1-1	.	CASTPPGQGLTEAFF	TGTGCCAGCACCCCTCCGGGGCAGGGGTTAACTGAAGCTTTCTTT
few	TRBV15	TRBJ2-3	.	CATSPRKGLQDTQYF	TGTGCCACCAGCCCCCGGAAGGGACTTCAAGATACGCAGTATTTT
few	TRBV3-1	TRBJ2-7	TRBD1	CASSQAGTASYEQYF	TGTGCCAGCAGCCAAGCCGGGACAGCCTCCTACGAGCAGTACTTC
.	TRBV7-3	TRBJ2-3	.	CASSSGHSTDTQYF	TGTGCCAGCAGCTCCGGTCATAGCACAGATACGCAGTATTTT
many	TRBV6-2/TRBV6-3	TRBJ2-7	.	CASSYYRFEQYF	TGTGCCAGCAGTTACTACAGGTTCGAGCAGTACTTC
many	TRBV20-1	TRBJ2-1	TRBD2	CSATSGLAKREVFF	TGCAGTGCTACCTCAGGACTAGCGAAAAGGGAGGTGTTCTTC
many	TRBV18	TRBJ2-3	TRBD1	CASSQGQSTDTQYF	TGTGCCAGCTCACAGGGACAGAGCACAGATACGCAGTATTTT
few	TRBV6-2/TRBV6-3	TRBJ2-1	TRBD2	CASMALAGGYNEQFF	TGTGCCAGCATGGCGCTAGCGGGAGGTTACAATGAGCAGTTCTTC
many	TRBV12-3/TRBV12-4	TRBJ1-3	.	CASRAPGSSGNTIYF	TGTGCCAGCAGGGCCCCGGGCTCCTCTGGAAACACCATATATTTT
many	TRBV28	TRBJ2-1	.	CASSFFHEQFF	TGTGCCAGCAGTTTCTTCCATGAGCAGTTCTTC
many	TRBV5-5	TRBJ1-5	.	CASSQSTGLNQPQHF	TGTGCCAGCAGCCAGAGTACGGGTCTCAATCAGCCCCAGCATTTT
.	TRBV5-6	TRBJ2-6	.	CARGEPGQNSGANVLTF	TGTGCCAGAGGAGAACCTGGGCAGAACTCTGGGGCCAACGTCCTGACTTTC
many	TRBV15	TRBJ2-5	.	CATSRATIEETQYF	TGTGCCACCAGCAGGGCTACTATTGAAGAGACCCAGTACTTC
many	TRBV18	TRBJ1-1	.	CASSLGQSITEAFF	TGTGCCAGCTCACTCGGACAGTCGATCACTGAAGCTTTCTTT
many	TRBV27	TRBJ2-1	.	CASSPTGAWDNEQFF	TGTGCCAGCAGTCCTACTGGAGCTTGGGACAATGAGCAGTTCTTC
many	TRBV10-3	TRBJ1-1	.	CAIRASTGSTEAFF	TGTGCCATCAGGGCAAGTACAGGGTCCACTGAAGCTTTCTTT
many	TRBV2	TRBJ2-3	.	CASNSRGQMGTDTQYF	TGTGCCAGCAACAGCAGAGGGCAGATGGGGACAGATACGCAGTATTTT
many	TRBV5-1	TRBJ2-1	TRBD2	CASTRAGAWDNEQFF	TGCGCCAGCACCAGAGCGGGAGCATGGGACAATGAGCAGTTCTTC
many	TRBV10-3	TRBJ2-1	TRBD2	CAILRTSGAYNEQFF	TGTGCCATACTACGGACTAGCGGCGCATACAATGAGCAGTTCTTC